Shown below are 11 T cell receptor beta chains from a single sample sequenced in a study of T cells in Graves' hyperthyroidism and ophthalmopathy (dated by TCRdb to between 2018 and 2021). To prepare the library, multiplex PCR was applied. The sequencer listed for this sample is Illumina HiSeq 2000. TCR beta CDR3 regions were amplified from RNA transcripts. For the first round of RT-PCR on the TCR CDR3, the HTBI primer set was used together with the Qiagen OneStep RT-PCR kit. The public reads were reprocessed in TCRdb via fastp at Q25 and MiXCR, keeping in-frame beta chains. Entries that share a CDR3 protein sequence are merged under the most common genes and DNA. This sample holds roughly 630,000 distinct CDR3 sequences; approximately 14% were observed only once. Under 7.5% of the sample is in the top ten clones. The sequencing sample was made of blood. The receptor set was obtained from a woman aged 30 to 39 with Graves' hyperthyroidism.

This clonotype turned up a few times. One end of the junction is discordant with germline, which a read error may explain. This chain joins TRBV6-6 and TRBJ1-5; perhaps TRBD1 as D (6 bases). The CDR3 is 14 amino acids. From germline, CDR1 is MNHNY and CDR2 SVGAGI (reference sequence). CDR3 DNA: TGTGCCAGCAGGTACTCGGGGGCGCATAATTCCCAGCATTTT. Encoded protein: CASRYSGAHNSQHF.

This clonotype was detected many times. The V gene is TRBV2, the J gene TRBJ2-1; 8 positions match TRBD1. The CDR3 totals 13 residues. Per the germline V gene, CDR1 is SNHLY and CDR2 is FYNNEI. The V gene end was trimmed by 7 bases and the J gene end by 10 bases; junction bases not matched to a gene: 9. The CDR3: CASTQDREREQFF. The CDR3 DNA follows: TGTGCCAGCACCCAGGACAGGGAGAGAGAGCAGTTCTTC.

J is TRBJ1-5 and V is TRBV30; D is unclear. Germline assignment: CDR1 GTSNPN and CDR2 SVGIG (reference sequence). The germline V and J ends were trimmed by 2 bases and 1 base, with 18 bases remaining between them. The CDR3 is made up of 17 amino acids. CDR3 amino acids: CAWSKPMFGESNQPQHF. DNA for the CDR3: TGTGCCTGGAGTAAACCCATGTTCGGGGAGAGCAATCAGCCCCAGCATTTT. The full variable domain, with the rest looked up from reference TRBV30 and TRBJ1-5, is SQTIHQWPATLVQPVGSPLSLECTVEGTSNPNLYWYRQAAGRGLQLLFYSVGIGQISSEVPQNLSASRPQDRQFILSSKKLLLSDSGFYLCAWSKPMFGESNQPQHFGDGTRLSIL.

This clonotype was counted a few times. The chain joins TRBV24-1 to TRBJ2-4; weak D call: TRBD2 (6 bases). CDR1 and CDR2 from the germline V gene are KGHDR and SFDVKD. The CDR3 has 13 amino acids. V was cut by 5 bases and J by 9 bases, with 13 bases left in between. CDR3 protein: CATSAGSFTIQYF. The CDR3 DNA reads TGTGCCACCAGTGCCGGGAGCTTTACCATTCAGTACTTC.

This chain joins TRBV29-1 and TRBJ2-7; 9 positions match TRBD1. Germline loops: CDR1 SQVTM, CDR2 ANQGSEA. The CDR3 runs to 13 residues. With 4 bases clipped from V and 7 bases from J, the junction kept 8 bases outside the gene matches. Here the CDR3 reads CSVARDRDAEQYF. CDR3 sequence (DNA): TGCAGCGTTGCCCGGGACAGGGATGCTGAGCAGTACTTC.

This clonotype was seen repeatedly, ten times or more. The chain carries TRBV6-1 and TRBJ1-5, with D unclear. Germline-derived CDR1 and CDR2 are MNHNS and SASEGT. Trimming pared 1 base from V and 4 bases from J, leaving 11 bases between. This CDR3 has 15 residues. In DNA form, the CDR3 reads TGTGCCAGCAGTGAAGGGCGGGCCATAAATCAGCCCCAGCATTTT. It codes for CASSEGRAINQPQHF.

This clonotype showed up just a few times. The chain employs TRBV6-1 and TRBJ2-1; weak D call: TRBD2 (5 bases). The CDR3 loop spans 15 amino acids. Trimming pared 1 base from V and 0 bases from J, leaving 7 bases between. Germline V gives CDR1 MNHNS, CDR2 SASEGT. The CDR3 here is CASSEGEGSYNEQFF. The CDR3 DNA reads TGTGCCAGCAGTGAAGGAGAGGGCTCCTACAATGAGCAGTTCTTC.

This clonotype was seen ten or more times. The chain has TRBV7-8 and TRBJ1-4, with no clear D. The CDR3 is 16 residues long. The V end lost 4 bases, the J end lost 5 bases, and 17 bases lay between the germline ends. Per germline, CDR1 SGHVS and CDR2 FQNEAQ. CDR3 sequence (DNA): TGTGCCAGCAGCTCCTTCCCTTCGGCACTAAATGAAAAACTGTTTTTT. This codes for CASSSFPSALNEKLFF.

The table lists this clonotype with many counts. The CDR3 DNA reads TGTGCCAGCAGCCAAAGAAAGGGACTAGCGGGAGACACCTACGAGCAGTACTTC. It yields the protein CASSQRKGLAGDTYEQYF. The V gene is TRBV3-1, the J gene TRBJ2-7; 14 nucleotides align to TRBD2. Germline values: CDR1 LGHDT, CDR2 YNNKEL (reference sequence). There are 18 residues in the CDR3. J gave up 2 bases and V 2 bases, and 8 bases lay outside the gene matches.

This clonotype came up many times. The genes are TRBV20-1 and TRBJ2-3; D may be TRBD1 (6 bases). The V gene's germline CDR1 is DFQATT and CDR2 SNEGSKA (reference sequence). The CDR3 has 15 amino acids. V shed 1 base and J shed 0 bases, with 11 bases lying between them. The CDR3, as DNA: TGCAGTGCTAGAGCTCCAGGGGACAGCACAGATACGCAGTATTTT. This sequence encodes CSARAPGDSTDTQYF.

This clonotype appeared a few times. V and J are TRBV6-1 and TRBJ1-5, with D possibly being TRBD1 (6 bases). Germline values: CDR1 MNHNS, CDR2 SASEGT. With 6 bases removed from V and 10 bases from J, the gap between germline ends came to 22 bases. The CDR3 covers 15 residues. CDR3 sequence reads: CASSLEGGGIGPQHF. CDR3 DNA sequence: TGTGCCAGCAGCCTCGAGGGGGGGGGGATCGGACCCCAGCATTTT.